This T cell receptor beta chain emerged from a study of blood T cell repertoires in COVID-19. Study-wide context: Acute and convalescent COVID-19 specimens originated in the United States, Italy and Spain.

Using immunoSEQ multiplex PCR, the repertoire was profiled, and TCRdb retains in-frame clones only, with some absent. Of 50,000 to 85,000 clones in the sample, roughly nine tenths are singletons; the top ten hold approximately 7.5%. Trimming removed 1 base at V and 3 bases at J, with 12 bases between. This CDR3 region has 15 residues. The germline V gene encodes CDR1 SGHVS and CDR2 FQNEAQ. The clonotype originates from a human donor in a cohort sampled during active COVID-19. The sample comprised peripheral blood. The chain is built from TRBV7-8 and TRBJ1-1; D ambiguous. The CDR3 region has the DNA TGTGCCAGCAGCTTAGGCGGGCCGGCCTACACTGAAGCTTTCTTT. It translates to CASSLGGPAYTEAFF.